Listed below are T cell receptor beta chains from one sample, sequenced in a study of cytomegalovirus exposure and HLA in healthy donors. Some clones are missing from TCRdb's copy, which holds only in-frame ones; the method was immunoSEQ multiplex PCR. Altogether a few hundred thousand clones are present, 80% to 90% being singletons, with the ten largest covering roughly 1%. The specimen was PBMCs. The origin of the receptors is a woman aged 18-30 years in good health and CMV-seronegative. CDR3s include the opening cysteine and the closing phenylalanine or tryptophan. The D gene is left open where the match is weak. Expanded clones are given a class, and other clones once, few, many or no size at all.

V,J,size,D,DNA,CDR3
TRBV5-6,TRBJ2-5,.,TRBD2,TGTGCCAGCAGCTGGGGATGGGCGGGGGGGCCAGAGACCCAGTACTTC,CASSWGWAGGPETQYF
TRBV25-1,TRBJ2-3,.,.,TGTGCCAGCAGTGAAAGTGGGGCTTCAGATACGCAGTATTTT,CASSESGASDTQYF
TRBV6-6,TRBJ2-1,once,TRBD2,TGTGCCAGCACTCGCTCACCGGGACTCCGAGCGGGGAAGCAGTTCTTC,CASTRSPGLRAGKQFF
TRBV19,TRBJ2-7,.,TRBD1,TGTGCCAGTTCAATGGGGGACAGTTCGGTCGCCGAGCAGTACTTC,CASSMGDSSVAEQYF
TRBV30,TRBJ1-6,.,.,TGTGCCTGGAGTGTACTAGGAGATTCACCCCTCCACTTT,CAWSVLGDSPLHF
TRBV10-3,TRBJ1-2,.,.,TGTGCCATCACTGAGACAGTCGGCTATGGCTACACCTTC,CAITETVGYGYTF
TRBV7-9,TRBJ2-1,once,TRBD2,TGTGCCAGCAGCTTAGGACTAGCGGGGGCCTACAATGAGCAGTTCTTC,CASSLGLAGAYNEQFF
TRBV9,TRBJ2-1,.,TRBD1,TGTGCCAGCAGCTTCGACAGGGGGACCTACAATGAGCAGTTCTTC,CASSFDRGTYNEQFF
TRBV7-6,TRBJ2-7,few,.,TGTGCCAGCAGCTTCCACTACGAGCAGTACTTC,CASSFHYEQYF
TRBV2,TRBJ1-2,.,.,TGTGCCAGCAGCCTACAGCCTTCTGCTTATGGCTACACCTTC,CASSLQPSAYGYTF
TRBV7-9,TRBJ2-3,once,.,TGTGCCAGCAGCTTGGGCGCGGGAACAGATACGCAGTATTTT,CASSLGAGTDTQYF
TRBV18,TRBJ1-1,.,.,TGTGCCAGCTCACCAATCCCCATGAACACTGAAGCTTTCTTT,CASSPIPMNTEAFF
TRBV19,TRBJ2-3,.,TRBD1,TGTGCCAGTAGTACATTACAGGGGGTCACAGATACGCAGTATTTT,CASSTLQGVTDTQYF
TRBV7-9,TRBJ2-3,.,TRBD1,TGTGCCAGCAGCCACTGGACAGGGGGGAGCACAGATACGCAGTATTTT,CASSHWTGGSTDTQYF
TRBV6-5,TRBJ2-2,.,TRBD1,TGTGCCAGCAGTAAGACAGGGCCCACCGGGGAGCTGTTTTTT,CASSKTGPTGELFF
TRBV4-1,TRBJ1-6,.,TRBD1,TGCGCCAGCAGCCAAGCGGGACAGGGAATCAATAATTCACCCCTCCACTTT,CASSQAGQGINNSPLHF
TRBV7-6,TRBJ2-5,.,.,TGTGCCAGCAGAGTTACAGGGTCCTGGGAGACCCAGTACTTC,CASRVTGSWETQYF
TRBV29-1,TRBJ2-7,.,TRBD1,TGCAGCGTTGTAGCCCCCGGGACAGGTCCCTACGAGCAGTACTTC,CSVVAPGTGPYEQYF
TRBV5-1,TRBJ1-3,.,.,TGCGCCAGCAGCTTCGCCACAAATGGAAACACCATATATTTT,CASSFATNGNTIYF
TRBV18,TRBJ1-2,.,.,TGTGCCAGCTCACCTCCCGGTAACTATGGCTACACCTTC,CASSPPGNYGYTF
TRBV7-7,TRBJ2-1,.,TRBD2,TGTGCCAGCAGCCCGGGACTAGCGGGAGGGGGGGGTAATGAGCAGTTCTTC,CASSPGLAGGGGNEQFF
TRBV5-1,TRBJ1-1,.,.,TGCGCCAGCAGGGCTAGACTTACAGGGCCTACTGAAGCTTTCTTT,CASRARLTGPTEAFF
TRBV13,TRBJ2-5,once,TRBD2,TGTGCCAGCAGCCCCCAGCGGGGGGAGACCCAGTACTTC,CASSPQRGETQYF
TRBV4-1,TRBJ1-1,.,TRBD1,TGCGCCAGCAGCCATTGGGACAGGCAAAACACTGAAGCTTTCTTT,CASSHWDRQNTEAFF
TRBV9,TRBJ2-1,.,TRBD2,TGTGCCAGCAGCGCAACCCCGATTGATAGACTAGCGGTCTACAATGAGCAGTTCTTC,CASSATPIDRLAVYNEQFF
TRBV6-5,TRBJ1-4,.,TRBD1,TGTGCCAGCAGTTACTCAGGGACAGGGGAGGAAAAACTGTTTTTT,CASSYSGTGEEKLFF
TRBV6-4,TRBJ1-1,.,TRBD1,TGTGCCAGCAGTGCCCGACAGGGGGAGGCGGAAGCTTTCTTT,CASSARQGEAEAFF
TRBV30,TRBJ1-6,.,TRBD1,TGTGCCTGGAGTCGACAGGGCCGGGGTGATTCACCCCTCCACTTT,CAWSRQGRGDSPLHF
TRBV10-3,TRBJ2-5,.,TRBD2,TGTGCCATCAGTGAGGTGAAGGCTAGCGGTATGGGGGCCCAGTACTTC,CAISEVKASGMGAQYF
TRBV30,TRBJ2-1,.,.,TGTGCCTGGAGTGTACGAGGAGATGAGCAGTTCTTC,CAWSVRGDEQFF
TRBV18,TRBJ1-2,.,TRBD1,TGTGCCAGCTCACCACTCCAGGGGGCTAACTATGGCTACACCTTC,CASSPLQGANYGYTF